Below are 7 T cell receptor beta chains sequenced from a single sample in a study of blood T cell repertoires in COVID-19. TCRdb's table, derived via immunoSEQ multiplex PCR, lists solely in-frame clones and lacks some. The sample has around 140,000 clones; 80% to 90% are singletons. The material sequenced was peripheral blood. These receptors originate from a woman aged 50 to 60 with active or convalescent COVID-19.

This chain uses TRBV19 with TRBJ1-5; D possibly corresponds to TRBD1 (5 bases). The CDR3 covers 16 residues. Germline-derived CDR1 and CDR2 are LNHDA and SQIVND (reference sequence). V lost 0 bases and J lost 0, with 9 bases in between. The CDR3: CASSIDQGYSNQPQHF. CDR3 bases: TGTGCCAGTAGTATAGATCAGGGCTATAGCAATCAGCCCCAGCATTTT. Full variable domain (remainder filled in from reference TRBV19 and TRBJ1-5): DGGITQSPKYLFRKEGQNVTLSCEQNLNHDAMYWYRQDPGQGLRLIYYSQIVNDFQKGDIAEGYSVSREKKESFPLTVTSAQKNPTAFYLCASSIDQGYSNQPQHFGDGTRLSIL.

This chain's CDR3 is CASSMSDRGIYEQYF. Here the CDR3 DNA reads TGTGCCAGTAGTATGTCGGACAGGGGTATCTACGAGCAGTACTTC. The chain employs TRBV19 and TRBJ2-7, with TRBD1 matching over 9 bases. CDR3 size: 15 residues. The V segment lost 3 bases and the J segment 3 bases; nucleotides outside the gene matches: 6. Germline loops: CDR1 LNHDA, CDR2 SQIVND (reference sequence).

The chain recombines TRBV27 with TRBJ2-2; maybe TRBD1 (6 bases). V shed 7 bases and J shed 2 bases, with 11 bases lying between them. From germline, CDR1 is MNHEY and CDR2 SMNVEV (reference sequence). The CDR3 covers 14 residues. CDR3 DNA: TGTGCCAGCAAATGGGGGCCAAACACCGGGGAGCTGTTTTTT. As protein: CASKWGPNTGELFF.

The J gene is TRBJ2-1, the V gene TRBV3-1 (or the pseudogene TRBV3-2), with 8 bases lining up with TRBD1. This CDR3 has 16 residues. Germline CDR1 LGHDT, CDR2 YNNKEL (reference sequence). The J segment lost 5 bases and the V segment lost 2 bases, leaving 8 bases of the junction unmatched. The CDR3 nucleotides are TGTGCCAGCAGCCAATTCCCGGGACAGGTTAACAATGAGCAGTTCTTC. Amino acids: CASSQFPGQVNNEQFF.

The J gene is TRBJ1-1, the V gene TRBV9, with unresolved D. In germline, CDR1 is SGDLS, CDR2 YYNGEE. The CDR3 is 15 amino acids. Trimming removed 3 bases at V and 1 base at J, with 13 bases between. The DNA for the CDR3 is TGTGCCAGCAGCGCCGAATGGCAACCGAACACTGAAGCTTTCTTT. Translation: CASSAEWQPNTEAFF. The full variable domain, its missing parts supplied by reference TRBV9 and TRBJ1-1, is DSGVTQTPKHLITATGQRVTLRCSPRSGDLSVYWYQQSLDQGLQFLIQYYNGEERAKGNILERFSAQQFPDLHSELNLSSLELGDSALYFCASSAEWQPNTEAFFGQGTRLTVV.

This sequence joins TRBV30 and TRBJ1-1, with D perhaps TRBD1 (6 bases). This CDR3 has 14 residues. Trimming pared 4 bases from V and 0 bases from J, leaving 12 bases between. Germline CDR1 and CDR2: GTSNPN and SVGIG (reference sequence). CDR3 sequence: CAWTRGRLNTEAFF. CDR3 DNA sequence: TGTGCCTGGACCAGGGGACGCTTGAACACTGAAGCTTTCTTT.

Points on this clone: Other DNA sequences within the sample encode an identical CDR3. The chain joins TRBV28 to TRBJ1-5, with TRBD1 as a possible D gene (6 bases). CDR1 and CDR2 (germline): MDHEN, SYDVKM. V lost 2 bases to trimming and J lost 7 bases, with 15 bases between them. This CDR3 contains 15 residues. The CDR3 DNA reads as TGTGCCAGCAGTTTAGGGCAGGGGTACCGACAGCCCCAGCATTTT. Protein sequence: CASSLGQGYRQPQHF.